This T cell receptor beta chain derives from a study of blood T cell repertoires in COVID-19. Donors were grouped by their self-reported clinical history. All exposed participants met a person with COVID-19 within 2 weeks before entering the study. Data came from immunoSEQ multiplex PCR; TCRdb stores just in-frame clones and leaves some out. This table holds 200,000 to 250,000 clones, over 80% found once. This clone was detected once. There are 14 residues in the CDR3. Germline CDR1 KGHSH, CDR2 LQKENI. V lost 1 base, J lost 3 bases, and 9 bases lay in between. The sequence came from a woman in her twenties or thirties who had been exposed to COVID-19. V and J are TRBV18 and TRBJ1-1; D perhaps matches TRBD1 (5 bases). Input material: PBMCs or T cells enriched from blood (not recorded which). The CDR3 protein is CASSPRGGDTEAFF. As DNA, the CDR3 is TGTGCCAGCTCACCACGGGGGGGTGACACTGAAGCTTTCTTT.